The clone carrying this T cell receptor (beta chain) was recorded once. Its specificity is not known. Reverse transcription used roughly 0.45 to 1 ug RNA and random hexamers. Across 54 Vbeta and 13 Jbeta, immunoSEQ multiplex PCR amplified TCR beta CDR3. TCRdb re-analysed the immunoSEQ multiplex PCR reads in MiXCR, keeping a single row per CDR3 protein. There are 180,000 or so distinct CDR3 sequences in the sample; around 94% occur only once, and over 0.12% lies in the top ten. This entry comes from a study of CD8 T cells in Susac syndrome. Sequencing of TCR beta was performed on blood CD8+ T cells and on blood CD4+ T cells. Healthy donors constituted the controls, which were matched for age and sex. This CDR3 spans 13 amino acids. V gave up 7 bases and J gave up 6 bases, with 14 bases separating them. Findings and caveats of the study: Regarding the TCR sequencing and HLA analysis, the study admitted that a relatively small number of individuals were involved.

The sequence derives from a human donor in good health. Sequenced: CD4+ T cells from PBMCs. This chain connects TRBV12-3 or TRBV12-4 to TRBJ2-3, with D uncertain. CDR3 nucleotide sequence: TGTGCCAGCATTTCCGGGTCGCGTGATACGCAGTATTTT. It translates to CASISGSRDTQYF.